A single T cell receptor (beta chain) is shown here with its context. The antigen this receptor binds is unknown. No base quality information exists; no much larger clone differs at one position. The library came from the immunoSEQ multiplex PCR assay. Alongside multiparametric flow cytometry, deep sequencing of rearranged TCR beta loci was used to profile the T cell repertoires. As stored in TCRdb, this immuneACCESS dataset retains in-frame rearrangements with V and J assigned. A fraction of the clones does not appear; measured against another copy, unresolved V genes explain less than half of the discrepancy, and the remainder lacks a known reason. Here the sample has roughly 30,000 clones; 94% occur a single time. Just over 0.7% of the sample is held by the ten biggest clonotypes. The sample belongs to a study of lymphopenia after photon versus proton radiotherapy (dated by TCRdb to the late 2010s). In the study overall: In patients with gastrointestinal tumors who developed high-grade lymphopenia, the study compared the immunological effects of photon radiation therapy with those of proton radiation therapy. The roughly 20 patients in the cohort had gastrointestinal tumors, were treated with either photon or proton therapy, and subsequently developed lymphopenia. The study was designed to characterize how the impact on the immune system differs between the two radiation modalities.

V trim: 8 bases; J trim: 4 bases; unmatched bases: 5. The CDR3 runs 12 amino acids, cysteine and phenylalanine included. Only the CDR3 region is kept as DNA, spanning 36 bases read in frame from base 1. The germline V gene gives CDR1 as SQVTM and CDR2 as ANQGSEA. The full study reports these points: Among patients across the cohort who died, overall survival time showed an inverse correlation with a larger post-nadir drop in TCR diversity. Proton-treated patients stayed relatively stable during treatment, while photon-treated patients lost naive T cells and TCR diversity and gained effector/memory populations. After the lymphocyte count nadir, repertoires from photon-treated patients showed oligoclonal expansion, particularly of CD8+ Temra cells, and this expansion drove the decline in diversity. The survival association was assessed only in patients who died, and better survival with proton therapy was presented by the authors as a possibility rather than a demonstrated result.

The origin of this receptor is a woman in her 50s with cholangiocarcinoma. Here the sequenced sample was peripheral blood, taken from a patient treated with photon-based radiotherapy. The chain links TRBV29-1 with TRBJ1-1, with TRBD1 matching 9 junction bases. The CDR3 amino acid sequence is: CSTRQGVTEAFF. The bases read TGCAGCACCCGACAGGGGGTCACTGAAGCTTTCTTT.